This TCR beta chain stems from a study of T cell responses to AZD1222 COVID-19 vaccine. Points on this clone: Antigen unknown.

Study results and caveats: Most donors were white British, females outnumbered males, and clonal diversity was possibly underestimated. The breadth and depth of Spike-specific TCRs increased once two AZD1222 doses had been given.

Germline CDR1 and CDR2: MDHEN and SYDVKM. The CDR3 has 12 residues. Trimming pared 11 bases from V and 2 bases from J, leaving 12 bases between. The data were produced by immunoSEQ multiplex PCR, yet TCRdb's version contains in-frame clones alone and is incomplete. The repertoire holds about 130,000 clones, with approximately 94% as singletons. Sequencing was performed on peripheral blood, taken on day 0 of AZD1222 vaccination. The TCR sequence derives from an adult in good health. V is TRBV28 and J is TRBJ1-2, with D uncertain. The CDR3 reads CAASRGNYGYTF. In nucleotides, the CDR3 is TGTGCCGCCTCAAGAGGGAACTATGGCTACACCTTC.